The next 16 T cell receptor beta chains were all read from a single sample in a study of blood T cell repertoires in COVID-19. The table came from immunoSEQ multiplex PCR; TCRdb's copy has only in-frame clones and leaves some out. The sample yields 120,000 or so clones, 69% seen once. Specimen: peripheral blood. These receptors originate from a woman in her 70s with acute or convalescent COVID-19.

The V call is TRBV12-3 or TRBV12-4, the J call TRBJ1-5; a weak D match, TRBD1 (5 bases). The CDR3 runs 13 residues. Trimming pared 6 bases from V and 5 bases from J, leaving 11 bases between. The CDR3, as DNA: TGTGCCAGCAGCCCGGCGGGGGATCAGCCCCAGCATTTT. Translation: CASSPAGDQPQHF.

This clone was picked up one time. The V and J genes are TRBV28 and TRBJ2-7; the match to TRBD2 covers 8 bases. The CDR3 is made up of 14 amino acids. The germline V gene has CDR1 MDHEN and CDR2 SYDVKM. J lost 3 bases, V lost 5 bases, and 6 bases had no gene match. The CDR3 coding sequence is TGTGCCAGCAGTCTTAGCGGGAATCGCTACGAGCAGTACTTC. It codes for CASSLSGNRYEQYF.

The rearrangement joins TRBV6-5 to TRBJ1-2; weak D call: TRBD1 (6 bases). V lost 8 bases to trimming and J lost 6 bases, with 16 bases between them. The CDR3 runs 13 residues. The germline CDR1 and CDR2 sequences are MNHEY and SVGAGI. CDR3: CASRRQDGNGYTF. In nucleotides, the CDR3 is TGTGCCAGCCGGAGACAGGACGGTAATGGCTACACCTTC.

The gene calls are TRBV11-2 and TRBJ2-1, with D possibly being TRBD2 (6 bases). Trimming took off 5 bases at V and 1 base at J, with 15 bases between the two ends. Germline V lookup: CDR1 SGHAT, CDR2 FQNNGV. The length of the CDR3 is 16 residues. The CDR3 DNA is TGTGCCAGCAGCCTCCACCCGGGAGAGTCCTACAATGAGCAGTTCTTC. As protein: CASSLHPGESYNEQFF.

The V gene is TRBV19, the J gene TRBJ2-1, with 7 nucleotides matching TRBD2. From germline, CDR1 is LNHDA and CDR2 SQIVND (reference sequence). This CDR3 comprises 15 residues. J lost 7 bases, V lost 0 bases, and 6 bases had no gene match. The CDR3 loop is CASSIEGRERNEQFF. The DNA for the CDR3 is TGTGCCAGTAGTATAGAAGGGCGGGAGAGGAATGAGCAGTTCTTC.

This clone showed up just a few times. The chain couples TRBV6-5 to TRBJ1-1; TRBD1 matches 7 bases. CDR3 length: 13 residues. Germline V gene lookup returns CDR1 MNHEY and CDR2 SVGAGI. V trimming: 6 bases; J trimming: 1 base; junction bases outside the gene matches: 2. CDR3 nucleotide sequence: TGTGCCAGCAGGGGGACAGCGAACACTGAAGCTTTCTTT. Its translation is CASRGTANTEAFF.

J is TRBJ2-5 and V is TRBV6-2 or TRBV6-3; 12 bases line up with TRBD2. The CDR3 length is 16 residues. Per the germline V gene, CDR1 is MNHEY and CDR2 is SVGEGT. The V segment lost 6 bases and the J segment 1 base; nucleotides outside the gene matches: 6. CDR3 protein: CASRPWTSGAQETQYF. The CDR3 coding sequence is TGTGCCAGCAGACCTTGGACTAGCGGGGCCCAAGAGACCCAGTACTTC.

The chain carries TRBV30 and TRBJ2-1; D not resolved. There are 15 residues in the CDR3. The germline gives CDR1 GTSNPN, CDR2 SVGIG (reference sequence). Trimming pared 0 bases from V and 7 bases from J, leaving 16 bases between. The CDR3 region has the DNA TGTGCCTGGAGTGTAGTGGCCTCAGGCAGGAATGAGCAGTTCTTC. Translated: CAWSVVASGRNEQFF.

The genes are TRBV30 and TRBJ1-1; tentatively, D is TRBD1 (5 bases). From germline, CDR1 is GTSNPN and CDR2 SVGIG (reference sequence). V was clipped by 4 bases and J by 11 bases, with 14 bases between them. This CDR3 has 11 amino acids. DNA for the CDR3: TGTGCCTGGATGCAGGGCAGACGGGCTTTCTTT. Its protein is CAWMQGRRAFF.

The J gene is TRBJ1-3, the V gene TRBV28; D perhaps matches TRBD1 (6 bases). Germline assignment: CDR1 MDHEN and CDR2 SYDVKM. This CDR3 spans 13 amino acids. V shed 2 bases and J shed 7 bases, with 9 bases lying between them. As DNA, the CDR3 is TGTGCCAGCAGTTTACCGCAGGGGAACACCATATATTTT. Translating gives CASSLPQGNTIYF.

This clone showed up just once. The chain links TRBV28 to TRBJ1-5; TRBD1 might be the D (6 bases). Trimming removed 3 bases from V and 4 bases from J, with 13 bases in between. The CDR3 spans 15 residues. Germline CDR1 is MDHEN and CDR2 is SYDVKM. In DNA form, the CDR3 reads TGTGCCAGCAGTTTCTTTGACAGGACAAATCAGCCCCAGCATTTT. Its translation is CASSFFDRTNQPQHF.

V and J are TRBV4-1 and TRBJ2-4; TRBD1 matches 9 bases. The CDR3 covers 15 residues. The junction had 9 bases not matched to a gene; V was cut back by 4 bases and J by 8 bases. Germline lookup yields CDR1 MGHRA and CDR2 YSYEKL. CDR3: CASSLQGASGDIQYF. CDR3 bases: TGCGCCAGCAGCCTACAGGGGGCGTCGGGTGACATTCAGTACTTC.

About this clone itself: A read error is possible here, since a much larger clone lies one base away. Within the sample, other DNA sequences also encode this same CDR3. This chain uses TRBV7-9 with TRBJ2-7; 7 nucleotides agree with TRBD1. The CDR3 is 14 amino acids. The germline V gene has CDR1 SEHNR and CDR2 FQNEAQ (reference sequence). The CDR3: CASSSGTDSYEQYF. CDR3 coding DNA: TGTGCCAGCAGTTCCGGGACAGATAGCTACGAGCAATACTTC.

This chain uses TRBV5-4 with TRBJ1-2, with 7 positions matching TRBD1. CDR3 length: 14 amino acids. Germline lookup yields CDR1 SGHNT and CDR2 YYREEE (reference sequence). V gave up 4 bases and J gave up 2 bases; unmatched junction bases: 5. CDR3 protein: CASSSSTGNYGYTF. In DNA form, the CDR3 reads TGTGCCAGCAGCAGCTCGACAGGGAACTATGGCTACACCTTC.

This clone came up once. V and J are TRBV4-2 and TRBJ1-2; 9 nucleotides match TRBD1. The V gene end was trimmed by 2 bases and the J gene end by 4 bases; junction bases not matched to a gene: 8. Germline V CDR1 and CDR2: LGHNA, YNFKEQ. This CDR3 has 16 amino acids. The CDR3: CASSQTGGGRLYGYTF. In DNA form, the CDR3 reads TGTGCCAGCAGCCAAACAGGGGGCGGACGGCTCTATGGCTACACCTTC.

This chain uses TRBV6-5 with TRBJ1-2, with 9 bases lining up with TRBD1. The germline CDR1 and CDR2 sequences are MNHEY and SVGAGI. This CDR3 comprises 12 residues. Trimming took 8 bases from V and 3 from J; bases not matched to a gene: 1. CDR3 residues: CASGTGHYGYTF. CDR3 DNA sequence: TGTGCCAGCGGGACAGGGCACTATGGCTACACCTTC.